This T cell receptor (beta chain) came from a study of shared clonotypes between healthy human individuals. Study in general: Three plates were used per donor for CD4 naive, three for CD4 memory, two for CD8 naive and one for CD8 memory.

It was CD45RO-negative cells, positively selected for CCR7, that made up naive CD8 cells, with terminally differentiated effector memory CD45RA+ cells excluded. Donation came from healthy HIV-negative adults that had no recent acute infections or vaccinations. Original data processing: ImmunoSEQ supplied junction-only sequences lacking quality scores, so filtering was different. The data were produced by immunoSEQ multiplex PCR, yet TCRdb's version contains in-frame clones alone and is incomplete. V, J and clone size derive from that table, while D and trimming were established from the DNA sequence. The repertoire holds roughly 2,000,000 clones, with about 95% as singletons. In regard to this clone: The target antigen is unknown.

Whole-study results and caveats: Four donors had about 5% of their naive CD4 clonotypes in common.

The CDR3 length is 14 residues. V lost 5 bases and J 2 bases, leaving 13 bases between the germline ends. Looked up from germline, CDR1 is MNHEY and CDR2 is SMNVEV (reference sequence). The J gene is TRBJ2-7, the V gene TRBV27, with no clear D. Sequencing used naive CD8+ T cells sorted from blood. The receptor was derived from a man between 18 and 35 years old in good health. The CDR3 spells CASSMSQEAYEQYF. The CDR3 nucleotides are TGTGCCAGCAGTATGTCTCAGGAAGCCTACGAGCAGTACTTC.